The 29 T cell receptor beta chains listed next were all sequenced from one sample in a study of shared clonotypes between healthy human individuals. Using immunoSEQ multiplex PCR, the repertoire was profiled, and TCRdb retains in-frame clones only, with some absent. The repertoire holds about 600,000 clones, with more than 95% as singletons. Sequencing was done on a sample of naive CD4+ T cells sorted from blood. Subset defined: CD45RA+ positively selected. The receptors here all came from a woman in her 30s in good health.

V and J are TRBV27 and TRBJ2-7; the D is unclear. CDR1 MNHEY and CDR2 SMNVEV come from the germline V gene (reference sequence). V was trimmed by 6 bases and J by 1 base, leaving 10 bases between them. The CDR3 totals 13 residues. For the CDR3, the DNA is TGTGCCAGCAGAAAAGCCGATTCCTACGAGCAGTACTTC. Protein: CASRKADSYEQYF.

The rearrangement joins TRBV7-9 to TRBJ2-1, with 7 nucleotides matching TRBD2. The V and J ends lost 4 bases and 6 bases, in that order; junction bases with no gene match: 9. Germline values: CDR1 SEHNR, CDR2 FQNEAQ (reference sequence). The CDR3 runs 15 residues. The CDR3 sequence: CASSYLAARLNEQFF. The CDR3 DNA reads TGTGCCAGCAGCTATCTAGCGGCCAGGCTCAATGAGCAGTTCTTC.

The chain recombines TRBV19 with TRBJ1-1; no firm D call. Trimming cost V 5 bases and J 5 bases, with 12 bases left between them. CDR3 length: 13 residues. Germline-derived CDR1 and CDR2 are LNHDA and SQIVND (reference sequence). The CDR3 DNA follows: TGTGCCAGTAGTGGCCTTGCGGAGACTGAAGCTTTCTTT. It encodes CASSGLAETEAFF. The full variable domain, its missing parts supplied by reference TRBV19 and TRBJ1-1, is DGGITQSPKYLFRKEGQNVTLSCEQNLNHDAMYWYRQDPGQGLRLIYYSQIVNDFQKGDIAEGYSVSREKKESFPLTVTSAQKNPTAFYLCASSGLAETEAFFGQGTRLTVV.

The CDR3 loop reads CASSFPGLAGSYEQYF. The CDR3, as DNA: TGTGCCAGCAGCTTTCCCGGACTAGCGGGCTCCTACGAGCAGTACTTC. This chain joins TRBV13 and TRBJ2-7; 11 bases map to TRBD2. V shed 3 bases, J shed 0 bases, and the junction held 4 bases outside the gene matches. The CDR3 runs 16 residues. The germline V gene encodes CDR1 PRHDT and CDR2 FYEKMQ (reference sequence).

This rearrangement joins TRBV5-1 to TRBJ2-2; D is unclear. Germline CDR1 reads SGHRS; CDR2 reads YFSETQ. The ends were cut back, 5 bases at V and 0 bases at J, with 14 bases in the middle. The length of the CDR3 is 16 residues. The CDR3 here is CASRSRDKTNTGELFF. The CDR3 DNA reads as TGCGCCAGCAGGTCGCGTGACAAGACGAACACCGGGGAGCTGTTTTTT.

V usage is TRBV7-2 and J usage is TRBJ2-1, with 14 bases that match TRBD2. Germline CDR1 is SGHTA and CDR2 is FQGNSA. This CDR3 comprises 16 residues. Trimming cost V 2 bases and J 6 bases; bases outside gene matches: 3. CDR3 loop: CASSLLGLAGGNEQFF. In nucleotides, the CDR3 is TGTGCCAGCAGCTTACTAGGACTAGCGGGGGGCAATGAGCAGTTCTTC. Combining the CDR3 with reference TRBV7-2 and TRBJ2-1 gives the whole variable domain GAGVSQSPSNKVTEKGKDVELRCDPISGHTALYWYRQSLGQGLEFLIYFQGNSAPDKSGLPSDRFSAERTGGSVSTLTIQRTQQEDSAVYLCASSLLGLAGGNEQFFGPGTRLTVL.

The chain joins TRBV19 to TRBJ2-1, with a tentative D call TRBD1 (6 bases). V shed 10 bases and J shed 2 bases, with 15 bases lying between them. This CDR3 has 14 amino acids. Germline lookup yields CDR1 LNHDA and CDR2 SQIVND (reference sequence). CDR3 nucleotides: TGTGCCATCGCAAGGACAGTAACCTACAATGAGCAGTTCTTC. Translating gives CAIARTVTYNEQFF. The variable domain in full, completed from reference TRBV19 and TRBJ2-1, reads DGGITQSPKYLFRKEGQNVTLSCEQNLNHDAMYWYRQDPGQGLRLIYYSQIVNDFQKGDIAEGYSVSREKKESFPLTVTSAQKNPTAFYLCAIARTVTYNEQFFGPGTRLTVL.

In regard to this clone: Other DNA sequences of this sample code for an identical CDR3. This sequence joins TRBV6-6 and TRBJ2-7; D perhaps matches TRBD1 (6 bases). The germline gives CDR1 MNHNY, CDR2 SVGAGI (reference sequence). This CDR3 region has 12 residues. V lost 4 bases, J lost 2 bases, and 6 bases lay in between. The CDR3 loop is CASSSGAYEQYF. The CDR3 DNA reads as TGTGCCAGCAGTTCAGGGGCCTACGAGCAGTACTTC.

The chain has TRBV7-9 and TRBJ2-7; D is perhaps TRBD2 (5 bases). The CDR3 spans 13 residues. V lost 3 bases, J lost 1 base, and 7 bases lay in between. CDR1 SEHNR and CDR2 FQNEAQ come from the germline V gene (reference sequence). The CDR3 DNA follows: TGTGCCAGCAGCTTGAGGGAGTCCTACGAGCAGTACTTC. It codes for CASSLRESYEQYF.

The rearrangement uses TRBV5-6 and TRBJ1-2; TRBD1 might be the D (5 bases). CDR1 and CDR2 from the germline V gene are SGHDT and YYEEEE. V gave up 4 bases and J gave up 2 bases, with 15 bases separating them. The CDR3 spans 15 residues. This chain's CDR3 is CASSDSGLRNYGYTF. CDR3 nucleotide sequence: TGTGCCAGCAGCGATTCAGGGCTTCGCAACTATGGCTACACCTTC.

CDR3 protein: CASSLVGVSNQPQHF. In DNA, the CDR3 is TGTGCCAGCAGCTTAGTGGGGGTTAGCAATCAGCCCCAGCATTTT. This chain connects TRBV7-8 to TRBJ1-5, with D possibly matching TRBD1 (5 bases). Trimming took 1 base from V and 0 from J, leaving 7 bases between them. There are 15 residues in the CDR3. CDR1 SGHVS and CDR2 FQNEAQ come from the germline V gene.

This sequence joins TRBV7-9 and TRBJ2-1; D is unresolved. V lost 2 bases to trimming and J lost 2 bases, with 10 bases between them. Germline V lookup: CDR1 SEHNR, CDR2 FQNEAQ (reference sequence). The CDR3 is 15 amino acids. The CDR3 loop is CASSLHDLPYNEQFF. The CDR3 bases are TGTGCCAGCAGCTTACACGACCTTCCCTACAATGAGCAGTTCTTC.

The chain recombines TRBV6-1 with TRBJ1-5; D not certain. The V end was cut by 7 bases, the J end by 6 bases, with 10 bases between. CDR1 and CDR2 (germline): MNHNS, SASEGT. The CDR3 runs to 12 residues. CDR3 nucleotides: TGTGCCAGCACCTCCGACATTCAGCCCCAGCATTTT. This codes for CASTSDIQPQHF.

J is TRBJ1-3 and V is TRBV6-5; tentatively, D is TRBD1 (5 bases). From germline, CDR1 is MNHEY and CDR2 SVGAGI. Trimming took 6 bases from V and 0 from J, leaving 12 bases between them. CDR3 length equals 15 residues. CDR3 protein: CASSADTSSGNTIYF. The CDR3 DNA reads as TGTGCCAGCAGCGCGGACACGAGCTCTGGAAACACCATATATTTT.

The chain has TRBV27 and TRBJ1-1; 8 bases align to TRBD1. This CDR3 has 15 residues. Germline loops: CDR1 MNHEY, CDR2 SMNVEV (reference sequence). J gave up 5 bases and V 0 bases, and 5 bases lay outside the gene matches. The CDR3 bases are TGTGCCAGCAGTTTATCGGCAGGGGGCTTTACTGAAGCTTTCTTT. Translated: CASSLSAGGFTEAFF.

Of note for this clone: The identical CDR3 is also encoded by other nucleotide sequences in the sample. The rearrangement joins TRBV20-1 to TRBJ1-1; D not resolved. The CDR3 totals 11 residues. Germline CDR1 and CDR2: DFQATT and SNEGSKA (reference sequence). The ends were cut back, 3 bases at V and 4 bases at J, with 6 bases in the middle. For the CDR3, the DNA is TGCAGTGCTAGTCGTAGCACTGAAGCTTTCTTT. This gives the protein CSASRSTEAFF.

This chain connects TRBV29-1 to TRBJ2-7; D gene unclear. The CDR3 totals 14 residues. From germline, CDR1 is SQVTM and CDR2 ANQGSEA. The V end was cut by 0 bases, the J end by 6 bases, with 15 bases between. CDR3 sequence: CSVEDGRAYSEQYF. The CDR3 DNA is TGCAGCGTTGAAGATGGCCGGGCCTACTCCGAGCAGTACTTC.

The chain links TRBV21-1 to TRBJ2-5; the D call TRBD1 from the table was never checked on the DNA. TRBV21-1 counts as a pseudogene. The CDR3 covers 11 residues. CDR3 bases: TGTGCCAGCAGCAACCAAAAGACCCAGTACTTC. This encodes CASSNQKTQYF.

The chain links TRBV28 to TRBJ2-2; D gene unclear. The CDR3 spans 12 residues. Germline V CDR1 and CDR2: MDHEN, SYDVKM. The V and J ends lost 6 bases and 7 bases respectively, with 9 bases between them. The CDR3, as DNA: TGTGCCAGCAGAATAGTAATCGGGGAGCTGTTTTTT. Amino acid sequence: CASRIVIGELFF.

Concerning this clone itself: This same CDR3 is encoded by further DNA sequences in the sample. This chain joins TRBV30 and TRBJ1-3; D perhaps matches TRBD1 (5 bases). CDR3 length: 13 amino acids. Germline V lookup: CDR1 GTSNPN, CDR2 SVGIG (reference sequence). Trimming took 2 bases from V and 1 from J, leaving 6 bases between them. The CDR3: CAWSRGSGNTIYF. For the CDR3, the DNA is TGTGCCTGGAGTAGGGGTTCTGGAAACACCATATATTTT.

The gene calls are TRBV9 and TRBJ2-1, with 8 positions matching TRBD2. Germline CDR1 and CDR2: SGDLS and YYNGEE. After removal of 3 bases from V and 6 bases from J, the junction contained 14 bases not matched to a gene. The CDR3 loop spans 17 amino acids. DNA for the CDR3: TGTGCCAGCAGCGGCCCCGGTTATCAAAGCGGGGGCAATGAGCAGTTCTTC. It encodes CASSGPGYQSGGNEQFF.

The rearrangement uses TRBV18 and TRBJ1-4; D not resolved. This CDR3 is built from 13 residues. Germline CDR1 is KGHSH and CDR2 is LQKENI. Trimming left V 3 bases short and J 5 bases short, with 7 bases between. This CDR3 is CASSPQKNEKLFF. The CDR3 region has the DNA TGTGCCAGCTCACCCCAGAAAAATGAAAAACTGTTTTTT.

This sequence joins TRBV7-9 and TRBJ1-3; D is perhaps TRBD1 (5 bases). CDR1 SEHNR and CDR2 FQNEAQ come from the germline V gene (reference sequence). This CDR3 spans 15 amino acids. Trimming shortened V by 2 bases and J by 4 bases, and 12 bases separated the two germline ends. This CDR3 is CASSLSPQGGNTIYF. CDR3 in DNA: TGTGCCAGCAGCTTATCCCCCCAGGGAGGAAACACCATATATTTT.

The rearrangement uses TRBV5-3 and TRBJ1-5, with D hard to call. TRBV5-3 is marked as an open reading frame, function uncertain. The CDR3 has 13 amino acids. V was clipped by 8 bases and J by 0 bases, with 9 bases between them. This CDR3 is CARNINSNQPQHF. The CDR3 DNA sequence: TGTGCCAGGAACATAAATAGCAATCAGCCCCAGCATTTT.

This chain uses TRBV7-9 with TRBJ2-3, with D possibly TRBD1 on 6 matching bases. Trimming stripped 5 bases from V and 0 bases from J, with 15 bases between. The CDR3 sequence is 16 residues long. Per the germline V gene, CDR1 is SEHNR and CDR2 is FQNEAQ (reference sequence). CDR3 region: CASSPQGTSSTDTQYF. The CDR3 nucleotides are TGTGCCAGCAGCCCCCAAGGGACAAGCAGCACAGATACGCAGTATTTT.

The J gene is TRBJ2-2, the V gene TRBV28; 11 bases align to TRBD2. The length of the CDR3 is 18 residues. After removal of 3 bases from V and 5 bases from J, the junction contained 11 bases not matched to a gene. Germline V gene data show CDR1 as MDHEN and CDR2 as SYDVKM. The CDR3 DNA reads TGTGCCAGCAGTTTGCGCCCCGGACTAGCGGGTAATACCGGGGAGCTGTTTTTT. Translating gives CASSLRPGLAGNTGELFF.

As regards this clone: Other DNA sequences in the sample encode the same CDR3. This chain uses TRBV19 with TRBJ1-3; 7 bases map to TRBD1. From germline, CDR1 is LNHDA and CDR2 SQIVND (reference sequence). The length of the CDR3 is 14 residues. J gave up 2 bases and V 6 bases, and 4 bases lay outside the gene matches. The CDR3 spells CASSLTGTGNTIYF. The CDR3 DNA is TGTGCCAGTAGCTTGACAGGGACTGGAAACACCATATATTTT.

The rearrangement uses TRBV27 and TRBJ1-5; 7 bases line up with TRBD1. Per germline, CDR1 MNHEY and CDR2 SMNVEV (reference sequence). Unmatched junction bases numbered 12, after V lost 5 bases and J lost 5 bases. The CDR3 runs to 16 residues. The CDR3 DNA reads TGTGCCAGCAGTCCACAGACAGGGAGGGACGATCAGCCCCAGCATTTT. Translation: CASSPQTGRDDQPQHF.

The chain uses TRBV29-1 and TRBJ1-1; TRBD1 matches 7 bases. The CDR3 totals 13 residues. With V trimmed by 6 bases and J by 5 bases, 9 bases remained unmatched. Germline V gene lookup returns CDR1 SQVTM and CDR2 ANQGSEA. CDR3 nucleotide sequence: TGCAGCGTCTATGACAGGGTCATGACTGAAGCTTTCTTT. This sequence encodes CSVYDRVMTEAFF.